The 4 T cell receptor beta chains reported below all come from one sample, sequenced in a study of beta chain features in type 1 diabetes. cDNA synthesis used the whole RNA isolate, giving expressed TCRB sequences. Measured with immunoSEQ multiplex PCR; TCRdb has only the in-frame clones, and not every one. The sample consists of 250,000 to 400,000 clones, 11% to 15% of them appearing once. Sequencing was done on a sample of central memory CD4+ T cells from blood. These receptors originate from a man younger than 40 in good health.

This clone was seen only a few times. J is TRBJ2-7 and V is TRBV4-1; TRBD2 is a possible D gene (6 bases). This CDR3 has 14 amino acids. The germline gives CDR1 MGHRA, CDR2 YSYEKL. With 0 bases removed from V and 8 bases from J, the gap between germline ends came to 14 bases. The DNA for the CDR3 is TGCGCCAGCAGCCAAGATCAGGAGGGTACAAAGCAGTACTTC. This encodes CASSQDQEGTKQYF.

The chain combines TRBV5-6 with TRBJ2-2; no clear D gene. The CDR3 sequence is 17 residues long. The germline CDR1 and CDR2 sequences are SGHDT and YYEEEE. Trimming left V 6 bases short and J 2 bases short, with 20 bases between. This chain's CDR3 is CASNSFSRTLNTGELFF. CDR3 in DNA: TGTGCCAGCAACTCTTTTAGCCGGACCTTAAACACCGGGGAGCTGTTTTTT.

The rearrangement links TRBV5-1 to TRBJ1-5; unclear D gene. Trimming removed 4 bases from V and 3 bases from J, with 11 bases in between. The CDR3 consists of 14 residues. Germline V gives CDR1 SGHRS, CDR2 YFSETQ. The CDR3: CASSEGNLNQPQHF. The CDR3 region has the DNA TGCGCCAGCAGCGAAGGGAACCTCAATCAGCCCCAGCATTTT.

This clone was found a few times. This chain joins TRBV19 and TRBJ1-1; a possible D gene is TRBD1 (5 bases). Germline V gives CDR1 LNHDA, CDR2 SQIVND (reference sequence). Deletions cut 2 bases from V and 11 bases from J, with 15 bases between. CDR3 length equals 13 residues. The CDR3 here is CASSISQGPAAFF. The CDR3, as DNA: TGTGCCAGTAGTATAAGCCAGGGACCCGCGGCTTTCTTT.